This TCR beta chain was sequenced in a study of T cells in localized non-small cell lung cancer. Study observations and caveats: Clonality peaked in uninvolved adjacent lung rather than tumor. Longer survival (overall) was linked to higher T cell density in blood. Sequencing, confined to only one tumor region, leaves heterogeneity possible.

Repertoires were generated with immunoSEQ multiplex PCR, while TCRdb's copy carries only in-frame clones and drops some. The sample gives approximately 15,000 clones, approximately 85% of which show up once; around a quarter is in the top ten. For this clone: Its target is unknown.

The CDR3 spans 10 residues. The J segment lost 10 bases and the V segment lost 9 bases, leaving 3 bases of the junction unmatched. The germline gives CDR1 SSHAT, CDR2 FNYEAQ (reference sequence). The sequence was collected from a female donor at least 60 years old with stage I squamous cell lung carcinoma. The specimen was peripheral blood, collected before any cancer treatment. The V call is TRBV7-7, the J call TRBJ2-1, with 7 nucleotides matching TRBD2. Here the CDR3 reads CARGSGEQFF. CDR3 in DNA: TGTGCCAGAGGTAGCGGGGAGCAGTTCTTC.